This TCR beta chain came from a study of T-cell memory formation after mild COVID-19. Looked up from germline, CDR1 is SEHNR and CDR2 is FQNEAQ (reference sequence). Trimming left V 10 bases short and J 0 bases short, with 13 bases between. The CDR3 loop spans 14 amino acids. This clonotype appeared a few times. Via MiXCR, TCRdb re-called the 5' RACE reads, giving one row per CDR3 protein. The sample holds hundreds of thousands of distinct CDR3 sequences, 20% to 30% seen once. Sequenced: PBMCs or a T cell subset sorted from them (not recorded which). The J gene is TRBJ1-3, the V gene TRBV7-9, with D unclear. The clonotype was recovered from an adult woman who had mild COVID-19 (a few samples of this study predate the infection). Cell type and time point are not known. The CDR3 sequence is CATRTSSSGNTIYF. The CDR3 DNA follows: TGTGCCACCCGGACGTCGAGCTCTGGAAACACCATATATTTT.